This TCR beta chain originates from a study of shared clonotypes between healthy human individuals (dated by TCRdb to 2020 to 2021). A note on the overall study: A couple of women and a few men aged 18 to 49 years were included in the cohort. To estimate repertoire size and how much clonotypes are shared between individuals, the study performed deep sequencing of blood TCR repertoires from 4 to 6 healthy adults. Libraries were prepared and TCR repertoires were sequenced by different laboratories using diverse techniques, in order to increase sequencing depth and limit assay-specific biases. Between about 0.94 and 8.9 billion PBMCs per donor were obtained by leukapheresis.

TCR CDR3 regions were amplified from genomic DNA by multiplex PCR using the deep immunoSEQ assay. For each cell subset, the extracted genomic DNA was distributed evenly across all wells of several immunoSEQ 96-well plates, and each plate served as one replicate. For unsorted PBMC, 300 ng genomic DNA, equal to 25,000 to 35,000 T cell genomes, was loaded into each replicate PCR. Ten immunoSEQ deep assay plates were used to sequence the unsorted PBMC genomic DNA. Purified libraries were measured with a Qubit 3.0 fluorometer, size-checked on a Bioanalyzer 2100, and measured again with the KAPA Library Quantification kit. Every immunoSEQ 96-well plate was sequenced on a separate single-read 150-cycle Illumina NextSeq 550 flow cell. Regarding the original processing steps: The immunoSEQ output contained only junctional sequences without quality scores, so filtering could not match that applied to full-length reads. Sequences were annotated with PyIR, a Python wrapper for IgBLAST v1.9, and V/J genes and CDR3 were assigned using IMGT germline references. Reads with weak V/J assignments (E-value above 1e-6), missing CDR3, stop codons, out-of-frame junctions, or ambiguous translated residues were removed. A V3J clonotype was defined by an identical inferred V gene, J gene, and CDR3 amino acid sequence. Percentage overlap between repertoires was calculated by dividing the number of shared unique clonotypes by the size of the smaller repertoire. Richness of each repertoire was evaluated using RTK rarefaction, the Chao1 estimator, and Recon v2.1 estimates of unobserved clonotypes. TCRdb stores this immuneACCESS table with in-frame sequences only. Part of the clones is absent; in the studies checked, under half of the shortfall reflects unresolved V genes, and no reason is known for the rest. The D gene and trimming were derived from the DNA, and the V and J assignments and clone size from that table. The sample includes about 510,000 clones, with about 75% observed a single time. Together, the top ten hold around 13% of the sample.

What the authors observed across the whole study: Only blood was sampled, and tissue TCR repertoires likely differ from those in blood. The genetic and exposure-history diversity represented was limited by the small number of donors. Based on pairwise subsampling, the degree of clonotype sharing among donors was expected to be affected by sequencing depth.

The donors were healthy, HIV-negative adults with no recently reported acute infections or vaccinations. Only Caucasian adults living in Nashville, Tennessee, USA were represented among the donors. For unsorted samples, some 90 million PBMCs were counted, and genomic DNA was extracted using the QIAamp DNA Blood Mini kit. Blood was obtained by leukapheresis, after which PBMCs were separated by Ficoll-Histopaque density gradient centrifugation and cryopreserved in liquid nitrogen vapor phase. Notes on this clone: Its cognate antigen has yet to be identified. Per-base quality was not reported, and no clone a single base away is much larger than it.

CDR1 and CDR2, per the germline V gene (reference sequence), are SEHNR and FQNEAQ. The CDR3, from cysteine to phenylalanine, totals 13 residues. Only CDR3 DNA is held: 39 bases, read in frame from base 1. Trimming takes 2 bases from V and 6 bases from J, and the germline ends sit 11 bases apart. The V and J genes are TRBV7-9 and TRBJ2-7; tentative D gene TRBD2, with 5 bases matching. Sequenced material: PBMCs. This receptor was identified in a woman in her forties in good health. Some clones in this sample may be carry-over from other donors' samples. The encoded CDR3 is CASSLTGNFEQYF. The nucleotide sequence is TGTGCCAGCAGCTTAACCGGGAATTTCGAGCAGTACTTC.